This T cell receptor beta chain was identified in a study of T cells in Graves' hyperthyroidism and ophthalmopathy. Looked up from germline, CDR1 is PRHDT and CDR2 is FYEKMQ (reference sequence). Trimming stripped 5 bases from V and 7 bases from J, with 17 bases between. This CDR3 comprises 15 residues. RNA transcripts were the template for amplifying TCR beta CDR3 regions. When the TCR CDR3 underwent first-round RT-PCR, the HTBI primer set was used. TCRdb called the multiplex PCR reads again in MiXCR, with one record for every CDR3 protein. The sample yields a few hundred thousand distinct CDR3 sequences, less than 25% seen once.

The sequencing input was blood. The sequence was collected from a man aged 18-30 years with Graves' hyperthyroidism. The chain combines TRBV13 with TRBJ2-2, with D possibly TRBD1 on 5 matching bases. The CDR3 loop is CASSPPAGPFGELFF. The CDR3 DNA sequence: TGTGCCAGCAGCCCCCCGGCAGGGCCCTTCGGGGAGCTGTTTTTT.